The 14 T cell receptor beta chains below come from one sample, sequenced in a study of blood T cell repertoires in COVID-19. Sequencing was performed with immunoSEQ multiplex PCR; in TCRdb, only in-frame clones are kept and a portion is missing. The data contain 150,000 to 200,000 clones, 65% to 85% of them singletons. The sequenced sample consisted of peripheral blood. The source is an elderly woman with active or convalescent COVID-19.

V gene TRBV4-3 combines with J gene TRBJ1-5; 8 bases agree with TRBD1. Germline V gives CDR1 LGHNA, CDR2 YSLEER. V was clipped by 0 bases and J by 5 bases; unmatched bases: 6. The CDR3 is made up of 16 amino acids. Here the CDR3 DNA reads TGCGCCAGCAGCCAAGATACTGGACAGGGCCATCAGCCCCAGCATTTT. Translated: CASSQDTGQGHQPQHF.

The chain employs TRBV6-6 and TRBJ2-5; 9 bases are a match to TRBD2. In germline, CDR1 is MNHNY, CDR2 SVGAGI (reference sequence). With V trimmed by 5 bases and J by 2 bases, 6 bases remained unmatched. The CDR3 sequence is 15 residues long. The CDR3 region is CASSRAGGQQETQYF. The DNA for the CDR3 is TGTGCCAGCAGTAGGGCGGGAGGGCAACAAGAGACCCAGTACTTC.

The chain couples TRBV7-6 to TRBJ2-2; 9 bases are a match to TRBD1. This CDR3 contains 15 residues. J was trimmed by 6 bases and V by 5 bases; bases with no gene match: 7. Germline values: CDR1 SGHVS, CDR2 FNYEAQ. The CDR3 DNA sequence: TGTGCCAGCAGCACCGGGACAGGGATCGCCGGGGAGCTGTTTTTT. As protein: CASSTGTGIAGELFF.

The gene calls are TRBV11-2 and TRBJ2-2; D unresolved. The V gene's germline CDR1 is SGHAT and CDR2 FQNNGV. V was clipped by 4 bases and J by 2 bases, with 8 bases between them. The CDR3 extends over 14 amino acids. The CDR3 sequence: CASSWAHNTGELFF. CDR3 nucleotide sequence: TGTGCCAGCAGCTGGGCCCACAACACCGGGGAGCTGTTTTTT.

Here the CDR3 DNA reads TGTGCCAGCAGCACGCAGCGGACTAGCGGGGGGGCTTCCTACAATGAGCAGTTCTTC. Translation: CASSTQRTSGGASYNEQFF. This chain links TRBV11-3 with TRBJ2-1, with TRBD2 matching 15 bases. This CDR3 spans 19 amino acids. From germline, CDR1 is SGHNT and CDR2 YENEEA. V lost 5 bases, J lost 1 base, and 9 bases stayed unmatched.

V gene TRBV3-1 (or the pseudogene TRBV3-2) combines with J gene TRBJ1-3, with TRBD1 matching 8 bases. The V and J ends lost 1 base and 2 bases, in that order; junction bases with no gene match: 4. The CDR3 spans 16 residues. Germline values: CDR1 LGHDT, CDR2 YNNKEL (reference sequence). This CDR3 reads CASSQGRGPTGNTIYF. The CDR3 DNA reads TGTGCCAGCAGCCAAGGCAGGGGGCCCACTGGAAACACCATATATTTT.

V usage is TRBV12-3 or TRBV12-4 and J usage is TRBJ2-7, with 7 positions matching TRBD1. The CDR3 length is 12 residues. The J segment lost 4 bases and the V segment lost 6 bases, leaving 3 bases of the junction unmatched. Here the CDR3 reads CASRQQGYEQYF. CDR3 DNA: TGTGCCAGCAGACAACAGGGGTACGAGCAGTACTTC.

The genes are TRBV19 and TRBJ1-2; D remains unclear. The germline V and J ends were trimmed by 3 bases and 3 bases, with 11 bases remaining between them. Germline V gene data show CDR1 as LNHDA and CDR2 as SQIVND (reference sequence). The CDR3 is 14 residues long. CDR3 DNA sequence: TGTGCCAGTAGTATTCCGGGGTCGGACTATGGCTACACCTTC. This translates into CASSIPGSDYGYTF.

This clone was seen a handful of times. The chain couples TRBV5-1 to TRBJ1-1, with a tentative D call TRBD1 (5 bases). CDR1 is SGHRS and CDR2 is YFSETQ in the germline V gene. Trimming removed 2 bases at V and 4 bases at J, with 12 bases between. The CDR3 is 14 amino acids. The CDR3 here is CASSLIQGSTEAFF. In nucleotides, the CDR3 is TGCGCCAGCAGCTTAATCCAGGGATCCACTGAAGCTTTCTTT.

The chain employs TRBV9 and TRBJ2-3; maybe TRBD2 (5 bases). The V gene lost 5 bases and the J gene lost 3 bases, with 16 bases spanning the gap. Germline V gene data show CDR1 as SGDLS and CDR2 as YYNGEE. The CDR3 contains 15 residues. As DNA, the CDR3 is TGTGCCAGCAGAACGGGATCGCACGATACAGATACGCAGTATTTT. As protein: CASRTGSHDTDTQYF. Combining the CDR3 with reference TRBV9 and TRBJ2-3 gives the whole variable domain DSGVTQTPKHLITATGQRVTLRCSPRSGDLSVYWYQQSLDQGLQFLIQYYNGEERAKGNILERFSAQQFPDLHSELNLSSLELGDSALYFCASRTGSHDTDTQYFGPGTRLTVL.

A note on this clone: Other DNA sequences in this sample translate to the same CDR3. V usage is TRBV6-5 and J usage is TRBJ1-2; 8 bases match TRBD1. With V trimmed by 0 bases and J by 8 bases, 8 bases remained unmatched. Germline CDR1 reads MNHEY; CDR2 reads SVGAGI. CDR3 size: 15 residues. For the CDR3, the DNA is TGTGCCAGCAGTTACTCGAGGCAGGGGGCGGACGGCTACACCTTC. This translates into CASSYSRQGADGYTF.

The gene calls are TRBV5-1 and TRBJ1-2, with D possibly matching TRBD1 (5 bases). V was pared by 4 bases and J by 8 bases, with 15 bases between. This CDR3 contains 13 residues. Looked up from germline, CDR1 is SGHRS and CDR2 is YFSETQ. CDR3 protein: CASSRGDRLGYTF. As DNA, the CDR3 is TGCGCCAGCAGCCGGGGGGACCGGCTCGGCTACACCTTC.

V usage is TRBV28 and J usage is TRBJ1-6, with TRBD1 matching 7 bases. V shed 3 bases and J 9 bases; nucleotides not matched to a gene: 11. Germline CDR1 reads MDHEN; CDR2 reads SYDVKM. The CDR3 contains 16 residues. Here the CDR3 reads CASSFPQGVWGSPLHF. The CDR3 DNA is TGTGCCAGCAGTTTTCCCCAGGGGGTTTGGGGTTCACCCCTCCACTTT.

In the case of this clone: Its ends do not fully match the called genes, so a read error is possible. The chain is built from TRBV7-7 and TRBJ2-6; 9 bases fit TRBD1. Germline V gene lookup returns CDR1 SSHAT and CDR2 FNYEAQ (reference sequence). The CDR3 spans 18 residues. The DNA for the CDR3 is TGTGCTAGCAGCTTCTCTCTGACAGGGGGCTCTGGGGCCAACGTCCTGACTTTC. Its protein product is CASSFSLTGGSGANVLTF.